This is a list of T cell receptor beta chains from one sample in a study of blood T cell repertoires in COVID-19. Clones were sequenced by immunoSEQ multiplex PCR, and TCRdb holds only the in-frame ones, with some missing. This table has 290,000 or so clones, 86% appearing once. Material for sequencing was PBMCs or T cells enriched from blood (not recorded which). The receptors were sampled from a woman aged 18-29 years who had recovered from COVID-19. The CDR3 runs from the conserved cysteine through the conserved F or W. D genes are given only for firm matches. Size is stated for part of the rows, as once, few or many counts, or as a class when the clone is expanded.

>TRBJ2-7|TRBD2|TRBV4-1|-
CASSQDLSRLAGMEEQYF
TGCGCCAGCAGCCAAGATCTTTCAAGACTAGCGGGGATGGAGGAGCAGTACTTC
>TRBJ1-1|-|TRBV7-2|-
CASSLGVDGMNTEAFF
TGTGCCAGCAGCCTCGGAGTGGACGGGATGAACACTGAAGCTTTCTTT
>TRBJ1-6|-|TRBV5-4|-
CASSSRGGEIISPLHF
TGTGCCAGCAGCTCGAGAGGGGGGGAGATTATTTCACCCCTCCACTTT
>TRBJ2-7|TRBD2|TRBV5-5|large
CASSSLLAGASYEQYF
TGTGCCAGCAGCTCTCTACTAGCGGGGGCCTCCTACGAGCAGTACTTC
>TRBJ2-3|-|TRBV6-2/TRBV6-3|-
CASSGSGTPLDTQYF
TGTGCCAGCAGTGGATCGGGGACTCCCCTGGATACGCAGTATTTT
>TRBJ2-7|-|TRBV11-2|few
CASSVGKYYEQYF
TGTGCCAGCAGCGTCGGGAAATACTACGAGCAGTACTTC
>TRBJ2-7|TRBD2|TRBV19|-
CASSRGLADTYEQYF
TGTGCCAGTAGTCGGGGACTAGCGGATACCTACGAGCAGTACTTC
>TRBJ2-5|TRBD2|TRBV6-1|-
CASSERKAGAETQYF
TGTGCCAGCAGTGAAAGGAAAGCGGGAGCAGAGACCCAGTACTTC
>TRBJ1-5|-|TRBV7-6|once
CASSLTSGEHQPQHF
TGTGCCAGCAGCTTGACTTCAGGGGAACATCAGCCCCAGCATTTT
>TRBJ2-7|TRBD2|TRBV7-9|-
CASSIPSGSSYEQYF
TGTGCCAGCAGCATCCCTAGCGGGAGCTCCTACGAGCAGTACTTC
>TRBJ2-2|-|TRBV19|-
CASSKQTGELFF
TGTGCCAGTAGTAAACAGACCGGGGAGCTGTTTTTT
>TRBJ2-1|-|TRBV5-6|-
CASSLVDLGRVAEQFF
TGTGCCAGCAGCTTGGTGGATTTGGGCAGGGTGGCTGAGCAGTTCTTC
>TRBJ2-7|TRBD2|TRBV7-6|-
CASSFRLAGLDEQYF
TGTGCCAGCAGCTTTCGACTAGCGGGACTGGACGAGCAGTACTTC